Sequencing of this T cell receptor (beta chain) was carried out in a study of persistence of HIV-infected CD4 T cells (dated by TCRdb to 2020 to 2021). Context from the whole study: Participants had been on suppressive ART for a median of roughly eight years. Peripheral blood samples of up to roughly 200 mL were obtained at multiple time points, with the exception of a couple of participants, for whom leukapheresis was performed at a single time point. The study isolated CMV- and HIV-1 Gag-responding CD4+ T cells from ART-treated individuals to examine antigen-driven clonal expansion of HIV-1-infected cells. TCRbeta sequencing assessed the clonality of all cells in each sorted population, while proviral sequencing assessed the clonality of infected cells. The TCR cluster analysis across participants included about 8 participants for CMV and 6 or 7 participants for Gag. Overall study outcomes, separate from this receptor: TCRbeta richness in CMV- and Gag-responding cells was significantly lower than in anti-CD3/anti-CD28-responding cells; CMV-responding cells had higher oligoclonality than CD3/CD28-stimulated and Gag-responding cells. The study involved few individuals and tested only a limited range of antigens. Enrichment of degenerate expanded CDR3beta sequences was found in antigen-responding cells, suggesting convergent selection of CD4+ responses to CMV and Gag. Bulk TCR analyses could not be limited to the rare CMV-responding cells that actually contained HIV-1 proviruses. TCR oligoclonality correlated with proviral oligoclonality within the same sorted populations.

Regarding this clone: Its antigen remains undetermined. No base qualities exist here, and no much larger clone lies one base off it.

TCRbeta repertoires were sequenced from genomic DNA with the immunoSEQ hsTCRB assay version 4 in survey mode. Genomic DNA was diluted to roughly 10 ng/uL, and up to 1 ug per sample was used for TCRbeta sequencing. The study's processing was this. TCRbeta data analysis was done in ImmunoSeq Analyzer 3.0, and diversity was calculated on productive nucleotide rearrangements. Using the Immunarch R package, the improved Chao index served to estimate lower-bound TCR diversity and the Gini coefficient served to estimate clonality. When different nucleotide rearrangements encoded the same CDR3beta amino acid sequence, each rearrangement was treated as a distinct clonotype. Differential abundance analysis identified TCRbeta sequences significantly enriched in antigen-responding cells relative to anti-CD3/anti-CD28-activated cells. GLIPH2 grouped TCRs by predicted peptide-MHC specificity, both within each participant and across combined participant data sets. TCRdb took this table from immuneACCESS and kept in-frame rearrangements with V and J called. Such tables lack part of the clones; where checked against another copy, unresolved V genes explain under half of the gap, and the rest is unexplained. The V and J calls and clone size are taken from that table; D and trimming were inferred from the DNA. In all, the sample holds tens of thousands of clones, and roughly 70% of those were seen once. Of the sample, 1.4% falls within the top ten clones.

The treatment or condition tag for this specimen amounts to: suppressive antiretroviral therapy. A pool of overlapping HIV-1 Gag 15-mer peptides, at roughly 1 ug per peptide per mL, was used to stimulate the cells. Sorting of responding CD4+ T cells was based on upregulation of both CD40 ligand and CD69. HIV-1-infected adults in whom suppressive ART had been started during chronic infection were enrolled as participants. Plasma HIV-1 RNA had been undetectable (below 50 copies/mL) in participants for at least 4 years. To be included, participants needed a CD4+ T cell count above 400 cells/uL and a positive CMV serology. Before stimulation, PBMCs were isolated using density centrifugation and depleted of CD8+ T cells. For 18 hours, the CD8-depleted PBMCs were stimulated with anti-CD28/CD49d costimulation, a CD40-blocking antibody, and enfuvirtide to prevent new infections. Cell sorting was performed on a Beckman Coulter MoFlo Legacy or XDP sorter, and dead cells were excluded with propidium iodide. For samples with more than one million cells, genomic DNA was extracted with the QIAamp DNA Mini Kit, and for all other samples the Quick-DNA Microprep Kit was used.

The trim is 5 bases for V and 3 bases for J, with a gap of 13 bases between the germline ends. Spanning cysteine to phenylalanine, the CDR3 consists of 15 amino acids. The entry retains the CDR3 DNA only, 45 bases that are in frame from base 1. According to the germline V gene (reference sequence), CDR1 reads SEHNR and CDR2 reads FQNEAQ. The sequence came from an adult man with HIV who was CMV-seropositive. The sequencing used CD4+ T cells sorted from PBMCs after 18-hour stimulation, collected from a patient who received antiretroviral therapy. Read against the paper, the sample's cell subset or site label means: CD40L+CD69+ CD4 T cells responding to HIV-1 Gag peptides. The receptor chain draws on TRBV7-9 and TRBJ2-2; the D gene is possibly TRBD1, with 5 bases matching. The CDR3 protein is CASSPPTAYTGELFF. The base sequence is TGTGCCAGCAGCCCTCCGACAGCTTACACCGGGGAGCTGTTTTTT.